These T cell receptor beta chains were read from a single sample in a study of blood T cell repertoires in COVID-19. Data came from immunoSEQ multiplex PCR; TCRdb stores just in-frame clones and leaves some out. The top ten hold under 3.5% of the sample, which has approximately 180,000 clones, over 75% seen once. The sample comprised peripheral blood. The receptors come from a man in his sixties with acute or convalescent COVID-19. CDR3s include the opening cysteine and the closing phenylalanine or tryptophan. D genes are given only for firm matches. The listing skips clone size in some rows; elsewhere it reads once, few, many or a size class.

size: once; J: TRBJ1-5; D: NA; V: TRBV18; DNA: TGTGCCAGCTCACCGAGCGGGGGCCCCAGCAATCAGCCCCAGCATTTT; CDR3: CASSPSGGPSNQPQHF
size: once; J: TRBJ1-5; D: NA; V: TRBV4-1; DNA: TGCGCCAGCAGCCAAGAGGGTCGGGATCAGCCCCAGCATTTT; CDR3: CASSQEGRDQPQHF
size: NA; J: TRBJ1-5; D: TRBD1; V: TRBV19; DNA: TGTGCCAGTATTAAGGCAGGGGGCAGAGTGGTTGGCAATCAGCCCCAGCATTTT; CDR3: CASIKAGGRVVGNQPQHF
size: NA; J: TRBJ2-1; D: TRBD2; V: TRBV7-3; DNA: TGTGCCAGCAGCCGCCCCGCGGGAGTAGGAGGCAATGAGCAGTTCTTC; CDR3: CASSRPAGVGGNEQFF
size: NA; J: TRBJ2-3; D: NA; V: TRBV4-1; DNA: TGCGCCAGCAGCCAAGGCCAGCGAGGGTGGACCACAGATACGCAGTATTTT; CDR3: CASSQGQRGWTTDTQYF
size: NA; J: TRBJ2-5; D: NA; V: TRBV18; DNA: TGTGCCAGCTCACCCGAGGGAGGAGAGACCCAGTACTTC; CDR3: CASSPEGGETQYF
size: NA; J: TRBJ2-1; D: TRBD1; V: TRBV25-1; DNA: TGTGCCAGCACTATCCCCGGGACAGGGGGCAAAAATGAGCAGTTCTTC; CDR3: CASTIPGTGGKNEQFF
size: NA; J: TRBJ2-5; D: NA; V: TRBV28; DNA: TGTGCCAGCAGTTACCGGGACAACCAAGAGACCCAGTACTTC; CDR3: CASSYRDNQETQYF
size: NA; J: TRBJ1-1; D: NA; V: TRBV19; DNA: TGTGCCAGTATCTTACGGGGGGGCACTGAAGCTTTCTTT; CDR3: CASILRGGTEAFF
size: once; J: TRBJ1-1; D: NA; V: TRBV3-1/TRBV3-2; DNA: TGTGCCAGCAGCCAACGCAGGGGAAAGAACACTGAAGCTTTCTTT; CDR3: CASSQRRGKNTEAFF
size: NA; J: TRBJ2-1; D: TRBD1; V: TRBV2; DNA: TGTGCCAGCAGTTCACACCGGGGCCTCCAGGGGGATGAGCAGTTCTTC; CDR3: CASSSHRGLQGDEQFF
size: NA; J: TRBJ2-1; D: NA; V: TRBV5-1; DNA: TGCGCCAGCAGGGTTAGTAGCGAGTACAATGAGCAGTTCTTC; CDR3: CASRVSSEYNEQFF
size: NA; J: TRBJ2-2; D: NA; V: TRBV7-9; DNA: TGTGCCAGCAGCTTATTGATGACGGGAGTATTAACCGGGGAGCTGTTTTTT; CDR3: CASSLLMTGVLTGELFF
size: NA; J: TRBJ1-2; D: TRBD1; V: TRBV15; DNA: TGTGCCACCAGCTCCTGGGACAGGGGGCGAAACTATGGCTACACCTTC; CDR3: CATSSWDRGRNYGYTF
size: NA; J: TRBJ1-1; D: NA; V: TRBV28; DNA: TGTGCCAGCGATAAGCGCTCGGGTGAAGCTTTCTTT; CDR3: CASDKRSGEAFF
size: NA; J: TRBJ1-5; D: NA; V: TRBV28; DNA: TGTGCCAGCAGTTTCGTAGGACTGCTCAATGGACCCCAGCATTTT; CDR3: CASSFVGLLNGPQHF
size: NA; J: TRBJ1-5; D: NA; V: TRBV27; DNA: TGTGCCAGCAGTTTAGGGCAGGGCAATCAGCCCCAGCATTTT; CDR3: CASSLGQGNQPQHF
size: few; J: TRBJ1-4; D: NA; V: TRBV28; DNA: TGTGCCAGCAGTTTGGAGGGTCCGGCTAATGAAAAACTGTTTTTT; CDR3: CASSLEGPANEKLFF
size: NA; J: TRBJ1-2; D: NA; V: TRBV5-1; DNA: TGCGCCAGCAGCCCAATAACGGGGGAATCCTATGGCTACACCTTC; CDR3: CASSPITGESYGYTF
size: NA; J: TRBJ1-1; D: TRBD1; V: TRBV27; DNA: TGTGCCAGCAGTTCCCCCCGGGGGACAGGGGGAACTGAAGCTTTCTTT; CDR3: CASSSPRGTGGTEAFF
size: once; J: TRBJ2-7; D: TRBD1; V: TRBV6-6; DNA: TGTGCCAGCAGTTACTCTGGACAGGGGGCCCACGAGCAGTACTTC; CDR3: CASSYSGQGAHEQYF
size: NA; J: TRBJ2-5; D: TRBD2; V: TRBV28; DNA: TGTGCCAGCAGCCAGCCGGGACTAGCGGGAGGAGGCGAGGAGACCCAGTACTTC; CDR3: CASSQPGLAGGGEETQYF
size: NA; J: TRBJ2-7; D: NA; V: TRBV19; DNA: TGTGCCAGTAGTATAGATTACGGCTACGAGCAGTACTTC; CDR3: CASSIDYGYEQYF
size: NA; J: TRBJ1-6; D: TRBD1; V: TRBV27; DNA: TGTGCCAGCAGCCTGGGACAGCATAATTCACCCCTCCACTTT; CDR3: CASSLGQHNSPLHF
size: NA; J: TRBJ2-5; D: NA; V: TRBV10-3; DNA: TGTGCCATGAGAAGCTGCCCCACGGAGGTCCAAGAGACCCAGTACTTC; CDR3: CAMRSCPTEVQETQYF
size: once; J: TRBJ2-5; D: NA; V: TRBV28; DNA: TGTGCCAGCAGTAGGGCAGGGGGGGAGACCCAGTACTTC; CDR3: CASSRAGGETQYF
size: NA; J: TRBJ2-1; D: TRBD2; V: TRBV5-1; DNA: TGCGCCAGCAGCTTGGGAGCGGGGCCTTACAATGAGCAGTTCTTC; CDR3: CASSLGAGPYNEQFF
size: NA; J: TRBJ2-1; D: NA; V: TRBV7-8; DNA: TGTGCCAGCAGTGGGTTGGGGGGCAATGAGCAGTTCTTC; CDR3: CASSGLGGNEQFF
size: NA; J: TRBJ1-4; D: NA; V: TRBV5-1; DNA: TGCGCCAGCAGCTTGGGCTCCGAGGAAAAACTGTTTTTT; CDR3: CASSLGSEEKLFF
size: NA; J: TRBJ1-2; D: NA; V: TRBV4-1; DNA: TGCGCCAGCAGCCAAGACCTCCCCTATGGCTACACCTTC; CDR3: CASSQDLPYGYTF
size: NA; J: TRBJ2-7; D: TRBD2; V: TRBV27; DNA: TGTGCCAGCAGCCGGGGGGACGATGCGACCTACGAGCAGTACTTC; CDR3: CASSRGDDATYEQYF
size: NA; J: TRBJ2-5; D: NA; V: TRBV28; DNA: TGTGCCAGCAGCCGCCGGGTGGGGACCCAGTACTTC; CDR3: CASSRRVGTQYF
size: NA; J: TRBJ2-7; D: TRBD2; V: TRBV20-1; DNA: TGCAGTGCTAGTGGGGCTAGCGGGAGGTACCACGAGCAGTACTTC; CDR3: CSASGASGRYHEQYF
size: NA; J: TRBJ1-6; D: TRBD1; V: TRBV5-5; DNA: TGTGCCAGCAGCTGGGGGACAGGGCGGGATTCACCCCTCCACTTT; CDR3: CASSWGTGRDSPLHF
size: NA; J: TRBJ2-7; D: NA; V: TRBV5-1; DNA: TGCGCCAGCAGCCACGGGCTAGCTAGCAACGAGCAGTACTTC; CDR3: CASSHGLASNEQYF
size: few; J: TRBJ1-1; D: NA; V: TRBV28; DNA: TGTGCCAGTCCTCCCCTCGACAGTCCGAACACTGAAGCTTTCTTT; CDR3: CASPPLDSPNTEAFF
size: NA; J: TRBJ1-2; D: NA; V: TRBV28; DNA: TGTGCCAGCAGTTTATACAGCTTAGCTAACTATGGCTACACCTTC; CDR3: CASSLYSLANYGYTF
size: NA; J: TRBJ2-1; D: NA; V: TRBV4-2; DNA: TGTGCCAGCAGCCAAGATAGCTCCTCCTACAATGAGCAGTTCTTC; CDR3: CASSQDSSSYNEQFF
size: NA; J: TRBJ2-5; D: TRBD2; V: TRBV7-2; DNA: TGTGCCAGCAGCTTAGGGGGGCTAGCGGGCCCCCGGAAGACCCAGTACTTC; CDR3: CASSLGGLAGPRKTQYF
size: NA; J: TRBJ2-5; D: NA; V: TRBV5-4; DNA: TGTGCCAGCAGCCGAGGGGCCCCGGGAGCCCAAGAGACCCAGTACTTC; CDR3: CASSRGAPGAQETQYF
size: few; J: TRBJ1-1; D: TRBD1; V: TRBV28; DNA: TGTGCCAGCAGGGTCCGGGACAGGGTGAACACTGAAGCTTTCTTT; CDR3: CASRVRDRVNTEAFF
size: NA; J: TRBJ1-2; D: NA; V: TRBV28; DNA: TGTGCCAGCAGTTCTGGAGTGTATGGCTACACCTTC; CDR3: CASSSGVYGYTF
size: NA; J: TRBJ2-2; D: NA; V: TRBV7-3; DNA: TGTGCCAGCAGACAAACAGGTGGCACCGGGGAGCTGTTTTTT; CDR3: CASRQTGGTGELFF
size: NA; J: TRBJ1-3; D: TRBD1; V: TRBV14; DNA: TGTGCCAGCAGCCCGACAGGGGGAAACACCATATATTTT; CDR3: CASSPTGGNTIYF
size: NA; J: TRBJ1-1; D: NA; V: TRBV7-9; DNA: TGTGCCAGCAGCCCCCCCGGGACTCCGTCTAAAGCTTTCTTT; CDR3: CASSPPGTPSKAFF